The clone carrying this T cell receptor (beta chain) appeared a single time. The CDR3 has 16 residues. The V and J ends lost 0 bases and 13 bases, in that order; junction bases with no gene match: 18. The germline CDR1 and CDR2 sequences are DFQATT and SNEGSKA (reference sequence). The data stem from a study of blood T cells in healthy people across ages. With a J-beta primer mix and a sample-barcoded 5' primer, a second PCR ran 7 to 11 cycles. TCRdb fed the 5' RACE reads into MiXCR, producing one record per CDR3 protein. The table shows roughly 1,100,000 distinct CDR3 sequences, with approximately 25% occurring only once. This sample also belongs to another study, concerning T cells of mothers and their children. That work contributes: Six children and their three healthy Caucasian mothers were the donors. Thymic selection molds TCR recombination output in much the same way for related pairs as for unrelated pairs. Overlap ran slightly, non-significantly higher for related than unrelated mother-child pairs. Evidence of persistent microchimeric T cell clones was absent.

Sequenced sample: blood. The chain links TRBV20-1 to TRBJ2-5, with 9 bases lining up with TRBD2. The receptor was isolated from a girl aged 2 to 10 in good health. The CDR3 reads CSARDSASGEPYERYF. Written as DNA, the CDR3 is TGCAGTGCTAGAGATTCGGCTAGCGGGGAGCCCTACGAGCGGTACTTC.